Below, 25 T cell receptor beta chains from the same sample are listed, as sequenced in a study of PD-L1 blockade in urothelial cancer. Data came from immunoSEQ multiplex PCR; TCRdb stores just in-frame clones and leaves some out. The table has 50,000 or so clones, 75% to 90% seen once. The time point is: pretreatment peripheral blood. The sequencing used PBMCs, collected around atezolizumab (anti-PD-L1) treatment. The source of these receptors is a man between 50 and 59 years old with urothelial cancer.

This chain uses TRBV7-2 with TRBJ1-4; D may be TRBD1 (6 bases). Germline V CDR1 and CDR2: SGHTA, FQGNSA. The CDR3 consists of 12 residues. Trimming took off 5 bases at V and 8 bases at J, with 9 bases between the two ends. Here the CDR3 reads CASSVDREKLFF. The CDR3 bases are TGTGCCAGCAGCGTTGACAGGGAAAAACTGTTTTTT.

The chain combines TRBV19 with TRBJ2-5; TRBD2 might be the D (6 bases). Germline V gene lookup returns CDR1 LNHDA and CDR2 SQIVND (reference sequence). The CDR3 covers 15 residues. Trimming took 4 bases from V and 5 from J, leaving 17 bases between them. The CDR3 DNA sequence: TGTGCCAGTAGTAAGACTAGACACACCGGGGAGACCCAGTACTTC. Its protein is CASSKTRHTGETQYF.

CDR3: CASSYSTGNTGELFF. In nucleotides, the CDR3 is TGTGCCAGCAGTTACAGTACAGGGAACACCGGGGAGCTGTTTTTT. The J gene is TRBJ2-2, the V gene TRBV6-5; a weak D match, TRBD1 (5 bases). This CDR3 has 15 residues. V was trimmed by 2 bases and J by 1 base, leaving 8 bases between them. The germline V gene has CDR1 MNHEY and CDR2 SVGAGI.

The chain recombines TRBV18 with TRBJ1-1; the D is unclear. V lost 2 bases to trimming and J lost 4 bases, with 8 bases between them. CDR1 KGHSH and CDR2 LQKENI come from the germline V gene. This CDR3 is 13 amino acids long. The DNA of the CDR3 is TGTGCCAGCTCACCAGGGGAGAGCACTGAAGCTTTCTTT. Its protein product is CASSPGESTEAFF.

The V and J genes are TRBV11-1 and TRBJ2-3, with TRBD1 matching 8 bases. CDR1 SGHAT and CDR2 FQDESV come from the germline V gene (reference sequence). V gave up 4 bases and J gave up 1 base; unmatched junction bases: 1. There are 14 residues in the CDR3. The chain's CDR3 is CASSSTGGTDTQYF. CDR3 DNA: TGTGCCAGCAGCTCGACAGGGGGCACAGATACGCAGTATTTT.

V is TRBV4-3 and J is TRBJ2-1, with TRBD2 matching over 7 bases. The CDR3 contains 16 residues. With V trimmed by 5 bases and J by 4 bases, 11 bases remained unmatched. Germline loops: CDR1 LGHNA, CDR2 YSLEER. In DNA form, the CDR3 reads TGCGCCAGCAGCTTTGAGGGGTCTAGCGGTTACAATGAGCAGTTCTTC. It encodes CASSFEGSSGYNEQFF.

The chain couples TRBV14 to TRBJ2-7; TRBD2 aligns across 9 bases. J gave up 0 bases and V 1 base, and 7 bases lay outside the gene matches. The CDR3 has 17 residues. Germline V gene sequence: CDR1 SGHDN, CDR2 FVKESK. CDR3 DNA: TGTGCCAGCAGCCAAGTGGGAGCGGGAGGTCACTCCTACGAGCAGTACTTC. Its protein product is CASSQVGAGGHSYEQYF.

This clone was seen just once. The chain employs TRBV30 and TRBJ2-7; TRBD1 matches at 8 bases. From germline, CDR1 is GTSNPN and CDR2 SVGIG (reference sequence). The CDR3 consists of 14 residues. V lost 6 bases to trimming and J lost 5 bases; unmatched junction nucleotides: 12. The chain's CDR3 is CACRTGGVWDEQYF. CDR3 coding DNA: TGTGCCTGCCGTACAGGGGGTGTATGGGACGAGCAGTACTTC.

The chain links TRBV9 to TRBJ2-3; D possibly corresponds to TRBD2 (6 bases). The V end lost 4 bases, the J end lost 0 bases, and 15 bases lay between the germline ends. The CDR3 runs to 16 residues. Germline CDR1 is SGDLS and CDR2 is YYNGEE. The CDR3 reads CASSPLATPSTDTQYF. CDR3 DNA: TGTGCCAGCAGCCCGCTAGCGACCCCTAGCACAGATACGCAGTATTTT.

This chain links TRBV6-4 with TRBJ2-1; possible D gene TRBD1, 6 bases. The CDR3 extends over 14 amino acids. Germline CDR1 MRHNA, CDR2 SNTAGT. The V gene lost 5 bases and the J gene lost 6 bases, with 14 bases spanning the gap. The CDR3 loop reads CASSRDYRANEQFF. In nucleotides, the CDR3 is TGTGCCAGCAGTAGAGACTACAGGGCCAATGAGCAGTTCTTC.

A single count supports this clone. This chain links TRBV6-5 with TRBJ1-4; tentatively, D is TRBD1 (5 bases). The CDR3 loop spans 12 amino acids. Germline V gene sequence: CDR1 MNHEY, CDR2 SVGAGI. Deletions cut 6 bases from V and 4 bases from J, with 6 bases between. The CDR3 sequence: CASRGLNEKLFF. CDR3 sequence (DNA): TGTGCCAGCAGGGGGCTTAATGAAAAACTGTTTTTT.

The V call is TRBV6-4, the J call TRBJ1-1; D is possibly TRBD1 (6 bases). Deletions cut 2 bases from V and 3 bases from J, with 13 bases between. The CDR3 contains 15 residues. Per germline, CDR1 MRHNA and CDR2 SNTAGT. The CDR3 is CASSDPDRTDTEAFF. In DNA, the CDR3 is TGTGCCAGCAGTGACCCAGACAGGACGGACACTGAAGCTTTCTTT.

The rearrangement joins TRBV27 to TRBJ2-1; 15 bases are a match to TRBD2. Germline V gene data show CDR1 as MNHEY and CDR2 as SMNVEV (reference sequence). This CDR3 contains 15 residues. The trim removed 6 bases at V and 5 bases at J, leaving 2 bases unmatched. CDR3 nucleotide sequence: TGTGCCAGCAGCGGACTAGCGGGAGGGGACAATGAGCAGTTCTTC. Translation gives CASSGLAGGDNEQFF.

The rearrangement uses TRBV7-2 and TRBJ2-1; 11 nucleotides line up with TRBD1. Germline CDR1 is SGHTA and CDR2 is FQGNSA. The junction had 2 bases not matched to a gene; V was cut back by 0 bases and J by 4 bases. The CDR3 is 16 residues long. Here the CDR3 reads CASSLAGQGVYNEQFF. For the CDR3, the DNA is TGTGCCAGCAGCTTAGCGGGACAGGGGGTGTACAATGAGCAGTTCTTC.

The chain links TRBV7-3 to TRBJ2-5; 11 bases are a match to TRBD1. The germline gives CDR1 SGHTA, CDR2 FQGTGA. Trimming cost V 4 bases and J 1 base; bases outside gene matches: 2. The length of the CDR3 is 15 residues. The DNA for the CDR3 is TGTGCCAGCAGCTCGGGGACAGGGGGCCAAGAGACCCAGTACTTC. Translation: CASSSGTGGQETQYF. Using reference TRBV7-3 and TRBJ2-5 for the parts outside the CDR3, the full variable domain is GAGVSQTPSNKVTEKGKYVELRCDPISGHTALYWYRQSLGQGPEFLIYFQGTGAADDSGLPNDRFFAVRPEGSVSTLKIQRTERGDSAVYLCASSSGTGGQETQYFGPGTRLLVL.

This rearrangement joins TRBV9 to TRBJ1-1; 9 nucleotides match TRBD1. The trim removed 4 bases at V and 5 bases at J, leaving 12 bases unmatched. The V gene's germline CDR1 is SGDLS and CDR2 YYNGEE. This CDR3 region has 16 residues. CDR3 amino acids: CASSTRAGTGWTEAFF. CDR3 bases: TGTGCCAGCAGCACCCGGGCCGGGACAGGGTGGACTGAAGCTTTCTTT.

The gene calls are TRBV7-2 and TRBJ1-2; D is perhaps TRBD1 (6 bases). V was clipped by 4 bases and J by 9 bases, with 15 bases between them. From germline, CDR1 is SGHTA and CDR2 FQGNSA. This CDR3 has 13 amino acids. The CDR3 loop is CASSSAGVVSYTF. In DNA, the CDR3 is TGTGCCAGCAGCTCAGCAGGGGTGGTAAGCTACACCTTC.

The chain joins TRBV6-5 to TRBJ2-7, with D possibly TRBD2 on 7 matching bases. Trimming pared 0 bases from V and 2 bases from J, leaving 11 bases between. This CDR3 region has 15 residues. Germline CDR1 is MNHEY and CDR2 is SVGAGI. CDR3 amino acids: CASSYSKGGPYEQYF. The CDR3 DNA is TGTGCCAGCAGTTACTCGAAGGGGGGGCCCTACGAGCAGTACTTC.

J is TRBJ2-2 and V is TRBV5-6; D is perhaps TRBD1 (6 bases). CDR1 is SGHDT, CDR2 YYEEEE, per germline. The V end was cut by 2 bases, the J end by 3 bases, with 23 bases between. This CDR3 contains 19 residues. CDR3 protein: CASSFKGVSRTYYTGELFF. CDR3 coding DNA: TGTGCCAGCAGCTTCAAGGGGGTGTCGCGGACTTATTACACCGGGGAGCTGTTTTTT.

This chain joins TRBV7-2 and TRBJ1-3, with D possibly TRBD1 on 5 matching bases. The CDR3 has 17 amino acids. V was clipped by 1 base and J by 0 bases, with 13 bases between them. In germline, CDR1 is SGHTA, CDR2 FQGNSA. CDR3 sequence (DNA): TGTGCCAGCAGCTTAGTCGGGGGGAGTCACTCTGGAAACACCATATATTTT. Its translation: CASSLVGGSHSGNTIYF.

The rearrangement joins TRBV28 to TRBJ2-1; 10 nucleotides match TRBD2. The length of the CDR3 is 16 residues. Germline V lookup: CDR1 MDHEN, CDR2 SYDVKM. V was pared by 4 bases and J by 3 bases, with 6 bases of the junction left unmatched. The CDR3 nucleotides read TGTGCCAGCAGTTATGGAGTAGCGGGAGGCTACAATGAGCAGTTCTTC. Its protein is CASSYGVAGGYNEQFF.

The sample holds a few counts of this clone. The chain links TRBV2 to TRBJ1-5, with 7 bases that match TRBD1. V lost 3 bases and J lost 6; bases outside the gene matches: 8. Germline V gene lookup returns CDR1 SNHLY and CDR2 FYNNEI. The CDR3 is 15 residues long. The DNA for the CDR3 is TGTGCCAGCAGTGAGGTTACAGGGGTGTCTCAGCCCCAGCATTTT. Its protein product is CASSEVTGVSQPQHF. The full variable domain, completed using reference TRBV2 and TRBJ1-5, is EPEVTQTPSHQVTQMGQEVILRCVPISNHLYFYWYRQILGQKVEFLVSFYNNEISEKSEIFDDQFSVERPDGSNFTLKIRSTKLEDSAMYFCASSEVTGVSQPQHFGDGTRLSIL.

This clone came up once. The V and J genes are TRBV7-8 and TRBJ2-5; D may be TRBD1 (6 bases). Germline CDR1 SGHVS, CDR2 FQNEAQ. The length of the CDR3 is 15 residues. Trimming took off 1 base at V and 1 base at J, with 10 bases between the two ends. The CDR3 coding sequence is TGTGCCAGCAGCTTAGGACAGACAGGCCAAGAGACCCAGTACTTC. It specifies CASSLGQTGQETQYF. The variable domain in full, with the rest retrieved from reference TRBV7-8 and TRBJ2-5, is GAGVSQSPRYKVAKRGQDVALRCDPISGHVSLFWYQQALGQGPEFLTYFQNEAQLDKSGLPSDRFFAERPEGSVSTLKIQRTQQEDSAVYLCASSLGQTGQETQYFGPGTRLLVL.

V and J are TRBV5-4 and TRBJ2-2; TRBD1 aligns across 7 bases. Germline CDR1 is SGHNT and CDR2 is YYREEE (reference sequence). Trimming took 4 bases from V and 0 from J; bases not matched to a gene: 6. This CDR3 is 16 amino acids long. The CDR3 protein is CASSTGTASNTGELFF. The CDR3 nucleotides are TGTGCCAGCAGCACAGGGACAGCGTCGAACACCGGGGAGCTGTTTTTT.

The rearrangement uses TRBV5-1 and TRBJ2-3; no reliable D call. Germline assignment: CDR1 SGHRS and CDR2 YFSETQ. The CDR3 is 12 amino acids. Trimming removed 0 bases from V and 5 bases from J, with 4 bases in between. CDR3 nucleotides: TGCGCCAGCAGCTTGGGGCTAGATACGCAGTATTTT. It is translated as CASSLGLDTQYF. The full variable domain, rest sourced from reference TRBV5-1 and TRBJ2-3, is KAGVTQTPRYLIKTRGQQVTLSCSPISGHRSVSWYQQTPGQGLQFLFEYFSETQRNKGNFPGRFSGRQFSNSRSEMNVSTLELGDSALYLCASSLGLDTQYFGPGTRLTVL.